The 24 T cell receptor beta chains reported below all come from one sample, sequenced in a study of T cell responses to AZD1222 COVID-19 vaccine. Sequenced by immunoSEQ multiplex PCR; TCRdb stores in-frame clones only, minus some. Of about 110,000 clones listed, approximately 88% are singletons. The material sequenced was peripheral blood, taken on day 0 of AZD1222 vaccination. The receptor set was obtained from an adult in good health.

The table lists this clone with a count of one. CDR3 nucleotide sequence: TGTGCCAGCAGTTACTGGGAGGGATCAGATACGCAGTATTTT. Translation gives CASSYWEGSDTQYF. V is TRBV6-2 or TRBV6-3 and J is TRBJ2-3; 7 bases align to TRBD2. Per germline, CDR1 MNHEY and CDR2 SVGEGT. The CDR3 totals 14 residues. Trimming removed 1 base from V and 4 bases from J; junction bases left unmatched: 2.

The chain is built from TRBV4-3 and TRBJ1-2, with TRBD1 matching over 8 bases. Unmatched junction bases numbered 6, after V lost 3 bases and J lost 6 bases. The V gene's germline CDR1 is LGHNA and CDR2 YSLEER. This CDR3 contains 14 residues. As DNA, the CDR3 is TGCGCCAGCAGCCACTCGGACAGGGACCATGGCTACACCTTC. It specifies CASSHSDRDHGYTF.

In DNA form, the CDR3 reads TGCAGTGCTAGTGGGCAGACCGAAGCTTTCTTT. It specifies CSASGQTEAFF. J is TRBJ1-1 and V is TRBV20-1; unclear D gene. V was clipped by 3 bases and J by 8 bases, with 10 bases between them. Germline V gene lookup returns CDR1 DFQATT and CDR2 SNEGSKA (reference sequence). The CDR3 runs to 11 residues.

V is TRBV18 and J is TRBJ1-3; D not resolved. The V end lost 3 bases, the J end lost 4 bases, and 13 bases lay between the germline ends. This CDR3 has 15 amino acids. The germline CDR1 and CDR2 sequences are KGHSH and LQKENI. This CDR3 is CASSPPAQLGNTIYF. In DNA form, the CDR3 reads TGTGCCAGCTCACCGCCAGCACAACTGGGAAACACCATATATTTT. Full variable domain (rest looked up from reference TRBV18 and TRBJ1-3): NAGVMQNPRHLVRRRGQEARLRCSPMKGHSHVYWYRQLPEEGLKFMVYLQKENIIDESGMPKERFSAEFPKEGPSILRIQQVVRGDSAAYFCASSPPAQLGNTIYFGEGSWLTVV.

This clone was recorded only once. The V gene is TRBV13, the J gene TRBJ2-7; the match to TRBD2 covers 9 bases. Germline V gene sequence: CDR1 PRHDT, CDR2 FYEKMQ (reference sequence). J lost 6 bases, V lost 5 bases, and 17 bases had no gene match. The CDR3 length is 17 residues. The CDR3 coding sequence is TGTGCCAGCAGCCGGACTCGCGGGGGGGCAGGGAATCGCGAGCAGTACTTC. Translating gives CASSRTRGGAGNREQYF.

The DNA for the CDR3 is TGTGCCATCAGTGGGACAGGAGAAATCTACGAGCAGTACTTC. It specifies CAISGTGEIYEQYF. The gene calls are TRBV10-3 and TRBJ2-7; 7 positions agree with TRBD1. The CDR3 length is 14 residues. Germline assignment: CDR1 ENHRY and CDR2 SYGVKD. V gave up 4 bases and J gave up 3 bases; unmatched junction bases: 6.

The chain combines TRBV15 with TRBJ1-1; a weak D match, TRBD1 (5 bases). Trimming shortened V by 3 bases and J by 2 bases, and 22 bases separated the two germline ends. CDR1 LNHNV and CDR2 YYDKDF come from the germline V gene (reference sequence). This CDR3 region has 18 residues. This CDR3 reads CATSRDPGPLQGNTEAFF. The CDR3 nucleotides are TGTGCCACCAGCAGGGATCCGGGACCACTTCAGGGTAACACTGAAGCTTTCTTT.

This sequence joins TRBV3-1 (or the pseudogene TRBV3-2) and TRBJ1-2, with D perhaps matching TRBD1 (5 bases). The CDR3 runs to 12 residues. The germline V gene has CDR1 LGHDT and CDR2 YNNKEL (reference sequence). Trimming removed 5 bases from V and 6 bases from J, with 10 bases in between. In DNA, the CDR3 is TGTGCCAGCAGCTCCGGGACGGATGGCTACACCTTC. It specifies CASSSGTDGYTF.

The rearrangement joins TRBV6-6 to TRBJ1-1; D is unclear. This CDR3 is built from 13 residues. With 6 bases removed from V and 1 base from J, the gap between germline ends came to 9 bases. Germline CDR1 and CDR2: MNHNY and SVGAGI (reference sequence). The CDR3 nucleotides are TGTGCCAGCAGCGATCAAGAGAACACTGAAGCTTTCTTT. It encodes CASSDQENTEAFF.

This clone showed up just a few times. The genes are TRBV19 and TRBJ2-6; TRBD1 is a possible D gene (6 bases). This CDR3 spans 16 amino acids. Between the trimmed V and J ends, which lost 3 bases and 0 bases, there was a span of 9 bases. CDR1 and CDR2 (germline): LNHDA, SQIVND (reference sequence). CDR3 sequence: CASSMGQTSGANVLTF. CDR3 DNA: TGTGCCAGTAGTATGGGACAAACCTCTGGGGCCAACGTCCTGACTTTC.

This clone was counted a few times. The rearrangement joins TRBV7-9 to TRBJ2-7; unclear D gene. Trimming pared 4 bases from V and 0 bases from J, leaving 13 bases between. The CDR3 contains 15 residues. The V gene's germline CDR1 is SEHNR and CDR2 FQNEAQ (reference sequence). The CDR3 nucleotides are TGTGCCAGCAGCTACGGGCCGGAGAGCTCCTACGAGCAGTACTTC. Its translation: CASSYGPESSYEQYF.

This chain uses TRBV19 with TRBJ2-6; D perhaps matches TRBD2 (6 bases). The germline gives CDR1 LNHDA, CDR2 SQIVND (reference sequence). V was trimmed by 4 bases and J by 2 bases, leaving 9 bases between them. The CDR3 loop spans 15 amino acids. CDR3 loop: CASSSREAGANVLTF. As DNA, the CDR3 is TGTGCCAGTAGTAGCAGGGAGGCTGGGGCCAACGTCCTGACTTTC.

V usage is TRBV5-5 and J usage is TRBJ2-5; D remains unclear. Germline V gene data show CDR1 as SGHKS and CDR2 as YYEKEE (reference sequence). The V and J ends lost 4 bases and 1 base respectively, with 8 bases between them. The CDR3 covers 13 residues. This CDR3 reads CASSMSVQETQYF. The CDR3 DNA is TGTGCCAGCAGCATGTCGGTCCAAGAGACCCAGTACTTC.

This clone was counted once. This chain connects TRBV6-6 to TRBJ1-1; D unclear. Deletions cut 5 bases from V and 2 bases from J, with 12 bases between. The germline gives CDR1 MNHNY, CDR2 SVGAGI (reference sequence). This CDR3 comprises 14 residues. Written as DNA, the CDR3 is TGTGCCAGCAGTCAAACAACAACAAACACTGAAGCTTTCTTT. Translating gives CASSQTTTNTEAFF.

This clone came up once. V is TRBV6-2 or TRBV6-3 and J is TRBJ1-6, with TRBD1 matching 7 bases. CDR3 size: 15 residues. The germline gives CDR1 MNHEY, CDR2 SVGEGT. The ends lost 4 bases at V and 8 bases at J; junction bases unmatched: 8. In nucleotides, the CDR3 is TGTGCCAGCAGTTTTGCGACAGGGCTTGATTCACCCCTCCACTTT. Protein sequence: CASSFATGLDSPLHF.

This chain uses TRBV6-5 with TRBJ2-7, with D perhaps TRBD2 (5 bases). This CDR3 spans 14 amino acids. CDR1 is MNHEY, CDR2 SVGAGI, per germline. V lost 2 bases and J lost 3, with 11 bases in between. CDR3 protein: CASSYQPGNYEQYF. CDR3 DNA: TGTGCCAGCAGTTACCAGCCGGGGAACTACGAGCAGTACTTC.

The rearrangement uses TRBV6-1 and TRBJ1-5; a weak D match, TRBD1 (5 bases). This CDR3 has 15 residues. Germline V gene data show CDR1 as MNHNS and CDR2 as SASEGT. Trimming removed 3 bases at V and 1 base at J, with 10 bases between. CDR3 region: CASSDQGGSNQPQHF. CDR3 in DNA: TGTGCCAGCAGTGACCAGGGAGGGAGCAATCAGCCCCAGCATTTT.

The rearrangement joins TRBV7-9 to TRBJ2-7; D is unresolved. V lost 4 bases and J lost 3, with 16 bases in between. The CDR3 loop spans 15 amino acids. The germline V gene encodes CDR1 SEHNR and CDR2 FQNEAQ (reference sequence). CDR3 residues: CASSSDLTRNYEQYF. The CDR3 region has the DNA TGTGCCAGCAGCTCCGATCTTACCAGGAACTACGAGCAGTACTTC.

DNA of the CDR3: TGTGCCAGCAGTTTGACGGGAAGCTACACCTTC. Translation gives CASSLTGSYTF. This chain connects TRBV12-3 or TRBV12-4 to TRBJ1-2; D gene ambiguous. Between the trimmed V and J ends, which lost 3 bases and 9 bases, there was a span of 8 bases. This CDR3 comprises 11 residues.

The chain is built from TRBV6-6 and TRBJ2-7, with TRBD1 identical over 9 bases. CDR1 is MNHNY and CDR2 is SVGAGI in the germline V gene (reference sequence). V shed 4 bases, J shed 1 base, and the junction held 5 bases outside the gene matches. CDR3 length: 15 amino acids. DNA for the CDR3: TGTGCCAGCAGTTCCCCGGGACAGGGATCCTACGAGCAGTACTTC. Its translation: CASSSPGQGSYEQYF.

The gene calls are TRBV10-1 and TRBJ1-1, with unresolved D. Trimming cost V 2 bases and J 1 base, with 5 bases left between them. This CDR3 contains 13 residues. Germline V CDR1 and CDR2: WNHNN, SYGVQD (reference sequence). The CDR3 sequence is CASSERQNTEAFF. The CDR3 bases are TGCGCCAGCAGTGAGAGACAGAACACTGAAGCTTTCTTT.

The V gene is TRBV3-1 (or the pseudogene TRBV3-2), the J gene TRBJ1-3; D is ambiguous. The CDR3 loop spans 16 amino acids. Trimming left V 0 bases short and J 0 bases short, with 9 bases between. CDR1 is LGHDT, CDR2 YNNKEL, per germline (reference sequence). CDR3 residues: CASSQEGFISGNTIYF. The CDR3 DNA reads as TGTGCCAGCAGCCAAGAGGGTTTTATCTCTGGAAACACCATATATTTT.

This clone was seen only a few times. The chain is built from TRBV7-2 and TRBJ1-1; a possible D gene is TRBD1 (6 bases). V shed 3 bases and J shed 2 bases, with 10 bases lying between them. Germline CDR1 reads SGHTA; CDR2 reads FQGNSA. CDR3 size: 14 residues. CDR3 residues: CASSFQQGNTEAFF. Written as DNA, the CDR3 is TGTGCCAGCAGCTTTCAACAGGGCAACACTGAAGCTTTCTTT. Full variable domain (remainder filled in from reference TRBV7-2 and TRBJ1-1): GAGVSQSPSNKVTEKGKDVELRCDPISGHTALYWYRQSLGQGLEFLIYFQGNSAPDKSGLPSDRFSAERTGGSVSTLTIQRTQQEDSAVYLCASSFQQGNTEAFFGQGTRLTVV.

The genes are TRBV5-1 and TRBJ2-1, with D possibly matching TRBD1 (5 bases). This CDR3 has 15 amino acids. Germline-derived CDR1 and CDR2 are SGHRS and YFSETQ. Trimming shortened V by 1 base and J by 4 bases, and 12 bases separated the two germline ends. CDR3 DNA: TGCGCCAGCAGCTTGCAGGGCTCCCCTTACAATGAGCAGTTCTTC. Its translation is CASSLQGSPYNEQFF.